A selection of T cell receptor beta chains follows, all from one sample in a study of PD-1 blockade in classical Hodgkin lymphoma. The data were produced by immunoSEQ multiplex PCR, yet TCRdb's version contains in-frame clones alone and is incomplete. The repertoire holds under 65,000 clones, approximately 92% seen once, with over 12% in the top ten. This sample comprised peripheral blood mononuclear cells (PBMCs), obtained at baseline. The receptors come from a human donor with classical Hodgkin lymphoma. Both conserved end residues are part of each CDR3. The D gene is left open where the match is weak. Expanded clones are given a class, and other clones once, few, many or no size at all.

TRBJ1-2 | . | . | TRBV10-3 | CAISESRQGTGYTF | TGTGCCATCAGTGAGTCGAGGCAGGGGACTGGCTACACCTTC
TRBJ2-1 | TRBD2 | . | TRBV27 | CASTSGGAHNEQFF | TGTGCCAGTACAAGCGGGGGGGCCCACAATGAGCAGTTCTTC
TRBJ2-7 | TRBD1 | . | TRBV7-9 | CASSQPDRLYEQYF | TGTGCCAGCAGCCAACCGGACAGGTTGTACGAGCAGTACTTC
TRBJ2-5 | TRBD2 | . | TRBV4-1 | CASSQTSGPLQETQYF | TGCGCCAGCAGCCAGACTAGCGGGCCCCTGCAAGAGACCCAGTACTTC
TRBJ1-1 | . | . | TRBV27 | CASSYGGKATEAFF | TGTGCCAGCAGTTACGGGGGGAAGGCCACTGAAGCTTTCTTT
TRBJ2-5 | . | . | TRBV7-6 | CASSLGPSQETQYF | TGTGCCAGCAGCTTAGGACCCAGCCAAGAGACCCAGTACTTC
TRBJ2-1 | . | . | TRBV5-5 | CASSVVGRGKINEQFF | TGTGCCAGCAGCGTTGTAGGTAGGGGGAAGATCAATGAGCAGTTCTTC
TRBJ1-3 | . | . | TRBV7-3 | CASSLGGGSGNTIYF | TGTGCCAGCAGTTTGGGTGGTGGTTCTGGAAACACCATATATTTT
TRBJ1-5 | TRBD1 | . | TRBV5-5 | CASSMGQGAPSPQHF | TGTGCCAGCAGCATGGGACAGGGGGCCCCTTCGCCCCAGCATTTT
TRBJ1-1 | . | few | TRBV19 | CASSIRGAEAFF | TGTGCCAGTAGTATTAGGGGAGCTGAAGCTTTCTTT
TRBJ1-1 | . | once | TRBV12-5 | CASGSAPRGLDTEAFF | TGTGCTAGTGGTTCCGCCCCAAGGGGATTGGACACTGAAGCTTTCTTT
TRBJ1-1 | . | . | TRBV18 | CASSPNRDPEAFF | TGTGCCAGCTCCCCTAACAGGGACCCTGAAGCTTTCTTT
TRBJ2-1 | TRBD1 | . | TRBV7-6 | CASSRTGGTEQFF | TGTGCCAGCAGCCGGACAGGGGGAACTGAGCAGTTCTTC
TRBJ1-5 | . | once | TRBV28 | CASRVYDNQPQHF | TGTGCCAGCAGAGTTTATGATAATCAGCCCCAGCATTTT
TRBJ1-1 | . | . | TRBV7-2 | CASSLDMAVGVMNTEAFF | TGTGCCAGCAGCTTAGATATGGCGGTAGGGGTGATGAACACTGAAGCTTTCTTT
TRBJ2-2 | . | . | TRBV2 | CASRTEGNSGELFF | TGTGCCAGCAGGACGGAGGGTAATTCCGGGGAGCTGTTTTTT
TRBJ2-7 | . | . | TRBV2 | CASRTQFEQYF | TGTGCCAGCAGGACACAGTTCGAGCAGTACTTC
TRBJ1-2 | . | . | TRBV10-3 | CAINPAGGGLGYTF | TGTGCCATCAACCCGGCCGGGGGCGGACTTGGCTACACCTTC
TRBJ1-6 | . | . | TRBV5-4 | CASSYRDGNSPLHF | TGTGCCAGCAGCTACCGGGACGGTAATTCACCCCTCCACTTT
TRBJ2-1 | TRBD1 | . | TRBV7-9 | CASSPSDGQGSSYNEQFF | TGTGCCAGCAGCCCCAGCGATGGACAGGGGAGCTCCTACAATGAGCAGTTCTTC
TRBJ1-2 | TRBD1 | few | TRBV19 | CASRPGGWIYGYTF | TGTGCCAGTAGACCAGGGGGGTGGATCTATGGCTACACCTTC
TRBJ1-5 | . | . | TRBV5-6 | CASSLNGGYSNQPQHF | TGTGCCAGCAGCTTGAATGGAGGATATAGCAATCAGCCCCAGCATTTT
TRBJ1-3 | . | . | TRBV7-9 | CASSFHAGTTGNTIYF | TGTGCCAGCAGCTTCCATGCCGGGACGACTGGAAACACCATATATTTT
TRBJ2-5 | TRBD2 | . | TRBV5-1 | CASSAWTRKETQYF | TGCGCCAGCAGCGCATGGACTAGGAAAGAGACCCAGTACTTC
TRBJ2-1 | TRBD1 | . | TRBV2 | CASQEDRVGNEQFF | TGTGCCAGCCAAGAAGACAGGGTCGGAAATGAGCAGTTCTTC
TRBJ1-1 | . | once | TRBV6-1 | CASRDSDTEAFF | TGTGCCAGCAGGGACAGTGACACTGAAGCTTTCTTT
TRBJ2-4 | . | . | TRBV6-5 | CASSHSAGLDIQYF | TGTGCCAGCAGCCATTCCGCGGGTTTGGACATTCAGTACTTC
TRBJ2-2 | . | . | TRBV6-5 | CASSDAGTGELFF | TGTGCCAGCAGCGACGCAGGGACCGGGGAGCTGTTTTTT
TRBJ1-3 | . | . | TRBV13 | CASSLQGNTIYF | TGTGCCAGCAGCTTACAGGGAAACACCATATATTTT
TRBJ1-5 | . | . | TRBV6-1 | CASSGQINQPQHF | TGTGCCAGCAGTGGACAGATAAATCAGCCCCAGCATTTT
TRBJ2-7 | . | . | TRBV2 | CASIWGIDYEQYF | TGTGCCAGCATCTGGGGGATCGACTACGAGCAGTACTTC
TRBJ1-6 | . | . | TRBV6-5 | CASSYLVGSDSPLHF | TGTGCCAGCAGTTACCTTGTGGGGTCGGATTCACCCCTCCACTTT
TRBJ1-6 | . | . | TRBV27 | CASNIGQPNSPLHF | TGTGCCAGCAATATCGGACAGCCGAATTCACCCCTCCACTTT
TRBJ2-1 | . | . | TRBV19 | CASSPKGGTDHSRGNEQFF | TGTGCCAGTAGCCCCAAGGGAGGGACAGACCACTCAAGGGGCAATGAGCAGTTCTTC
TRBJ2-7 | . | . | TRBV5-1 | CASSLESPHYEQYF | TGCGCCAGCAGCTTGGAAAGCCCCCACTACGAGCAGTACTTC
TRBJ1-5 | TRBD1 | . | TRBV7-8 | CASSPDRVGSNQPQHF | TGTGCCAGCAGCCCAGACAGGGTCGGAAGCAATCAGCCCCAGCATTTT
TRBJ2-7 | . | . | TRBV5-6 | CASSFTIAEQYF | TGTGCCAGCAGCTTTACAATCGCAGAGCAGTACTTC
TRBJ1-2 | . | . | TRBV19 | CASSIGRAAGYTF | TGTGCCAGTAGTATAGGAAGGGCAGCGGGCTACACCTTC
TRBJ2-1 | TRBD2 | . | TRBV7-9 | CASSLQGGDEQFF | TGTGCCAGCAGCTTACAGGGAGGGGATGAGCAGTTCTTC
TRBJ2-7 | . | . | TRBV5-8 | CASSWGDGSYEQYF | TGTGCCAGCAGCTGGGGTGACGGATCCTACGAGCAGTACTTC
TRBJ2-7 | . | . | TRBV6-1 | CASSEAWQGYSYEQYF | TGTGCCAGCAGTGAAGCCTGGCAGGGTTACTCCTACGAGCAGTACTTC